This TCR beta chain was recorded in a study of blood T cell repertoires in COVID-19. Overall study: Samples representing acute and convalescent COVID-19 were sourced from the United States, Italy and Spain. PBMCs, B-cell-depleted T cells, or T cells were the source of the cDNA or gDNA that made up the material.

How the authors handled the data: Nucleated cell counts were estimated from reference gene primer amplification. The data were produced by immunoSEQ multiplex PCR, yet TCRdb's version contains in-frame clones alone and is incomplete. V, J and clone size were drawn from that table, and D and trimming were deduced from the DNA. The table has roughly 280,000 clones, 86% seen once; the top ten hold under 2.5%. Germline CDR1 and CDR2: SGHNT and YYREEE (reference sequence). Trimming cost V 3 bases and J 0 bases, with 14 bases left between them. The CDR3 loop spans 16 amino acids. V gene TRBV5-4 combines with J gene TRBJ2-3; TRBD1 might be the D (7 bases). The TCR comes from a man aged 30-40 years with active or convalescent COVID-19. The sequenced sample consisted of peripheral blood. CDR3 coding DNA: TGTGCCAGCAGCTGGGGGGTAGGGGGCAGCACAGATACGCAGTATTTT. It is translated as CASSWGVGGSTDTQYF.